This T cell receptor beta chain was captured by sequencing in a study of T cell responses to AZD1222 COVID-19 vaccine. Study overall: Second doses were pooled across both intervals (about 4 or about 12 weeks).

This clone came up once. Its antigen is currently unknown. The protocol was immunoSEQ multiplex PCR, while the TCRdb copy is restricted to in-frame clones and leaves out a portion. The table lists roughly 110,000 clones, approximately 90% of them singletons. Study outcomes and limitations: Targets within unmutated variant regions were reportedly found for nearly half of spike-specific TCRs. The donor cohort was predominantly white British with a female majority, and clonal diversity may have been underestimated. At study baseline, merely a handful of AZD1222 recipients were seropositive.

V gave up 8 bases and J gave up 6 bases; unmatched junction bases: 14. The germline V gene encodes CDR1 MNHNY and CDR2 SVGAGI (reference sequence). The length of the CDR3 is 16 residues. The chain uses TRBV6-6 and TRBJ1-5; 9 bases are shared with TRBD1. The receptor was derived from an adult in good health. The source material was peripheral blood, sampled on day 0 of AZD1222 vaccination. The DNA for the CDR3 is TGTGCCAGCCATTTGATAACGGGACAGGGAGGTCAGCCCCAGCATTTT. This codes for CASHLITGQGGQPQHF.